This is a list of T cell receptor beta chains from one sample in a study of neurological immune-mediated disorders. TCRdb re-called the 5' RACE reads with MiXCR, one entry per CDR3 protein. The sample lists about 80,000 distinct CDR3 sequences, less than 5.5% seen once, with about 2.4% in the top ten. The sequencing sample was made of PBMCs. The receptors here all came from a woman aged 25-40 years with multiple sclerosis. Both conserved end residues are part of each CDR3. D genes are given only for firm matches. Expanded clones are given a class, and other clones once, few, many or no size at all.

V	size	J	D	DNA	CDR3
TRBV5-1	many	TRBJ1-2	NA	TGCGCCAGCGCACAGGAGGGGGACTATGGCTACACCTTC	CASAQEGDYGYTF
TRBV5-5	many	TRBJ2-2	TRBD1	TGTGCCAGCACCTCCGGGACAGGGAACACCGGGGAGCTGTTTTTT	CASTSGTGNTGELFF
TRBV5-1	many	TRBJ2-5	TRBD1	TGCGCCAGCAGCTTGGGGGACAGACAAGAGACCCAGTACTTC	CASSLGDRQETQYF
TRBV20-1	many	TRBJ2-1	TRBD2	TGCAGTGCACGGGAGGGCCTCGAACGCAGTGAGCAGTTCTTC	CSAREGLERSEQFF
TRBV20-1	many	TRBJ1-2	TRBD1	TGCAGTGCTAGCCTCCAAGTTCCGGACAGGGCGGGTTACTATGGCTACACCTTC	CSASLQVPDRAGYYGYTF
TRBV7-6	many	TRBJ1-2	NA	TGTGCCAGCAGCCTAGGCGGGGAGGGGGGCTACACCTTC	CASSLGGEGGYTF
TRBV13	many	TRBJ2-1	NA	TGTGCCAGCAGCTACTGGAGTAGTCCACGGCATGAGCAGTTCTTC	CASSYWSSPRHEQFF
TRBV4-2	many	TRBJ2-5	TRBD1	TGTGCCAGCAGCCTAGGACAGGGCTCCCAAGAGACCCAGTACTTC	CASSLGQGSQETQYF
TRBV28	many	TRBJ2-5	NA	TGTGCCAGCAGTGGGTGGAATAGCGGCTCACAAGAGACCCAGTACTTC	CASSGWNSGSQETQYF
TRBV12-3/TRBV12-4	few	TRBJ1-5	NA	TGTGCCAGCAGGATTCGGGGAAGGAATAAGACCCAGAATTTT	CASRIRGRNKTQNF
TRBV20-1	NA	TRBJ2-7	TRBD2	TGCAGTGCTTTAGCGGGCACTAGCTCCTACGAGCAGTACTTC	CSALAGTSSYEQYF
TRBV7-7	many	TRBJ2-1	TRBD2	TGTGCCAGCAGCTTAGTCGCGGGAGCGGATGAGCAGTTCTTC	CASSLVAGADEQFF
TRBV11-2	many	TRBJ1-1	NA	TGTGCCAGCAGCCCCACCCGTTCCCGACTCGAAGCTTTCTTT	CASSPTRSRLEAFF
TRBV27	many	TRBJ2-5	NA	TGTGCCAGCAGTTTATTGATGGGTCTGGGCAGGGAGACCCAGTACTTC	CASSLLMGLGRETQYF
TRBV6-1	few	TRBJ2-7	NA	TGTGCCAGCAGGGAGACTGATAGAGAGCAGTACTTC	CASRETDREQYF
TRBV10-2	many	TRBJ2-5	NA	TGCGCCAGCGGAGGACGGGCCCAAGAGACCCAGTACTTC	CASGGRAQETQYF
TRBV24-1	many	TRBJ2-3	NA	TGTGCCACCAGCTCCACAGGGGAGGTAGATACGCAGTATTTT	CATSSTGEVDTQYF
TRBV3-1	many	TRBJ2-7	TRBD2	TGTGCCAGCAGCCAAGAATGGGCTAGCGGGTTGTCCGAGCAGTACTTC	CASSQEWASGLSEQYF
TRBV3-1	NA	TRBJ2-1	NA	TGTGCCAGCAGCTGGATCGGGGGCACCGTTGATAATGAGCAGTTCTTC	CASSWIGGTVDNEQFF
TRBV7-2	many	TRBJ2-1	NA	TGTGCCAGCAGCTTAATTCGAGGGAGTGGTGAGCAGTTCTTC	CASSLIRGSGEQFF
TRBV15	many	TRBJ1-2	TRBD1	TGTGCCACCAGCAGAGATCAGGACAGGGGCATTAACTATGGCTACACCTTC	CATSRDQDRGINYGYTF
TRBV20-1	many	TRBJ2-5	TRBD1	TGCAGTGCTTGGGACAGAGTAAGCCAAGAGACCCAGTACTTC	CSAWDRVSQETQYF
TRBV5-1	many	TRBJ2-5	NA	TGCGCCAGCATTAGTTTCCTGCGTGGGAAAGAGAAAGGGACCCAGTACTTC	CASISFLRGKEKGTQYF
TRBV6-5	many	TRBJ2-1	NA	TGTGCCAGCAGCCGTACCAATTTAGCTGCCTACAATGAGCAGTTCTTC	CASSRTNLAAYNEQFF
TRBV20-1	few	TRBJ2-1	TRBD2	TGCAGTGCTAGAGATCCGACGGGAGGGAGGTTGGCTGAGCAGTTCTTC	CSARDPTGGRLAEQFF
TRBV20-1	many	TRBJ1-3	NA	TGCAGTGCTAGAGATATACGGGGTGAACCTGGAAACACCATATATTTT	CSARDIRGEPGNTIYF
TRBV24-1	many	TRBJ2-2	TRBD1	TGTGCCACCAGTGATCGGGACAGGTATAGATCCGCCGGGGAGCTGTTTTTT	CATSDRDRYRSAGELFF
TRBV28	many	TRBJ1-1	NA	TGTGCCAGCAGTTTTTCACTAGGGGGGGACGGGGCACAAACCGTTTTGGACACTGAAGCTTTCTTT	CASSFSLGGDGAQTVLDTEAFF
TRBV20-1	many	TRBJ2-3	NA	TGCAGTGCTAGAGATGATAAGACGGGATTCCGCACAGATACGCAGTATTTT	CSARDDKTGFRTDTQYF
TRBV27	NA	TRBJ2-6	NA	TGTGCCAGCGGCCCTGGGGCCAACGTCCTGACTTTC	CASGPGANVLTF
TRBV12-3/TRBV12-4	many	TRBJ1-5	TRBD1	TGTGCCAGCCTTGGACAGGGCAATCAGCCCCAGCATTTT	CASLGQGNQPQHF
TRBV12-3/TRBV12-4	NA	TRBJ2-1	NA	TGTGCCAGCAGTTTAGCCCGCCGGACCACAGGGCAGTTCTTC	CASSLARRTTGQFF
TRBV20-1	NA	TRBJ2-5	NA	TGCAGTGCTAGCGTAGAATTTGAAGCATCACAGACCCAGTACTTC	CSASVEFEASQTQYF
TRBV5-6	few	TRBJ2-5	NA	TGTGCCAGCAGCTTGGGTAGCCTGGAGACCCAGTACTTC	CASSLGSLETQYF
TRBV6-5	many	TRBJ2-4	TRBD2	TGTGCCAGCAGTTACGGAATCAGGGAGGGATTTCAGTACTTC	CASSYGIREGFQYF
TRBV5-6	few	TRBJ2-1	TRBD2	TGTGCCAGCAGCGGACCAGCGGGGGGCTCCTACAATGAGCAGTTCTTC	CASSGPAGGSYNEQFF
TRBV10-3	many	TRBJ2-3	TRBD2	TGTGCCATCAGGGGAGGAGCTAGCGGGAGCGCAGATACGCAGTATTTT	CAIRGGASGSADTQYF
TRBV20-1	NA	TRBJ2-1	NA	TGCAGTGCGCACGATCCGTCTCACGACAATGAGCAGTTCTTC	CSAHDPSHDNEQFF
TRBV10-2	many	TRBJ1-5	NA	TGCGCCAGCAGTGGGGGGCCGACGGATCAGCCCCAGCATTTT	CASSGGPTDQPQHF
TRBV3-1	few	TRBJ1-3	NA	TGTGCCAGCAGCCAGGGTACGGACAGCTCTGGAAACACCATATATTTT	CASSQGTDSSGNTIYF
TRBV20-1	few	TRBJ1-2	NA	TGCAGTGCTCTCGGACAGACCTATGGCTACACCTTC	CSALGQTYGYTF
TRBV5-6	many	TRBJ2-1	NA	TGTGCCAGCAGCTTGGACAAGGGGAGCTCCTACAATGAGCAGTTCTTC	CASSLDKGSSYNEQFF
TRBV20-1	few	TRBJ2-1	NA	TGCAGTGCTACAAGGGCCCTTAGCTCCTACAATGAGCAGTTCTTC	CSATRALSSYNEQFF
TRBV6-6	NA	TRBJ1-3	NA	TGTGCCAGCAGTGTGACAGGATACGCTGGAAACACCATATATTTT	CASSVTGYAGNTIYF
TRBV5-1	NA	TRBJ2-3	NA	TGCGCCAGCAGCCCGGGCCAAGTTGGGGATACGCAGTATTTT	CASSPGQVGDTQYF
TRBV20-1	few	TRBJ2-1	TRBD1	TGCAGTGCCGACCCGAGACAGGGGTCCTACAATGAGCAGTTCTTC	CSADPRQGSYNEQFF
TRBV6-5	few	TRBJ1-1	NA	TGTGCCTTGGGGATTGAAGCTTTCTTT	CALGIEAFF
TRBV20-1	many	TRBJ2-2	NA	TGCAGTGCGGGAGGACAGGCCGGGGAGCTGTTTTTT	CSAGGQAGELFF
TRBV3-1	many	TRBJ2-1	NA	TGTGCCAGCAGCCCCGAAGGGGGGCCAGGGAATGAGCAGTTCTTC	CASSPEGGPGNEQFF
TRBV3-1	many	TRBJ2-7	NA	TGTGCCAGCAGCCTCGGGACGCCTACCTACGAGCAGTACTTC	CASSLGTPTYEQYF
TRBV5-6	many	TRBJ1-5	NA	TGTGCCAGCAGCTTTGGGGGTAGCAATCAGCCCCAGCATTTT	CASSFGGSNQPQHF
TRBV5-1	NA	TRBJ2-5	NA	TGCGCCAGCACCCATGCCGGAGGGGGCGTAGGAGAGACCCAGTACTTC	CASTHAGGGVGETQYF